This T cell receptor beta chain was identified in a study of control samples from healthy donors and cancer patients. Clones were sequenced by immunoSEQ multiplex PCR, and TCRdb holds only the in-frame ones, with some missing. The profile shows 100,000 or so clones, about 80% of them singletons. Per the germline V gene, CDR1 is SNHLY and CDR2 is FYNNEI. Trimming left V 3 bases short and J 0 bases short, with 7 bases between. CDR3 size: 14 residues. This clone was detected only a few times. The receptor was isolated from a woman younger than 45 in good health. The chain couples TRBV2 to TRBJ2-3; weak D call: TRBD1 (5 bases). Sequencing was done on a sample of blood. CDR3 in amino acids: CASSDPGSTDTQYF. The CDR3, as DNA: TGTGCCAGCAGTGACCCAGGGAGCACAGATACGCAGTATTTT.